The rows below give T cell receptor beta chains drawn from one sample of a study of T cells in Graves' hyperthyroidism and ophthalmopathy. TCRdb reprocessed the multiplex PCR reads via MiXCR and lists one record per CDR3 protein. The table records 500,000 to 650,000 distinct CDR3 sequences, 13% to 15% of them present only once. Sequencing was performed on blood. Receptors were obtained from a woman aged 45-59 years with Graves' ophthalmopathy. The CDR3 runs from the conserved cysteine through the conserved F or W. A D gene is named only where the DNA matches it firmly. A clone size is listed for some rows: how often the clone was seen (once, few, many), or a class if it is expanded.

cdr3_nt	cdr3_aa	v_call	j_call	d_call	clone_size
TGTGCCAGCAGCTTAGGAGGGGGACCGAACGCTGAAGCTTTCTTT	CASSLGGGPNAEAFF	TRBV7-9	TRBJ1-1	NA	many
TGTGCCAGCAGCCTCCCTTGGGAGACCCAGTACTTC	CASSLPWETQYF	TRBV11-2	TRBJ2-5	NA	many
TGTGCCAGCAGACCCCTAGGACAGGGGTCGACCTACGAGCAGTACTTC	CASRPLGQGSTYEQYF	TRBV28	TRBJ2-7	TRBD1	many
TGTGCCAGCTCGACAGTCGAGAAGCAGTACTTC	CASSTVEKQYF	TRBV2	TRBJ2-7	NA	many
TGTGCCAGCAGCTTAGGCCGGTACAATCAGCCCCAGCATTTT	CASSLGRYNQPQHF	TRBV11-2	TRBJ1-5	NA	many
TGTGCCAGCAGTGCAGAAACTCAGGTTATAGAGGCAACTAATGAAAAACTGTTTTTT	CASSAETQVIEATNEKLFF	TRBV2	TRBJ1-4	NA	many
TGTGCCAGCAGTGCGGGGGAGAGCACAGCAGATACGCAGTATTTT	CASSAGESTADTQYF	TRBV6-4	TRBJ2-3	NA	NA
TGTGCCAGCAGTAAGCTCAAACCCCACGGACTAGCGGGCAACACAGATACGCAGTATTTT	CASSKLKPHGLAGNTDTQYF	TRBV2	TRBJ2-3	TRBD2	NA
TGTGCCAGCAGCCAACAAGGGGAGGGCTATGGCTACACCTTC	CASSQQGEGYGYTF	TRBV14	TRBJ1-2	NA	NA
TGTGCCAGCAGCTTAGGGCAAGTAACCCACCCACCTATCACAGATACGCAGTATTTT	CASSLGQVTHPPITDTQYF	TRBV13	TRBJ2-3	NA	few
TGTGCCATAGGGACTAGCGGGAGGAAACTCTACGAGCAGTACTTC	CAIGTSGRKLYEQYF	TRBV2	TRBJ2-7	TRBD2	many
TGTGCCAGCAGTTACTCGACTAACACCGGGGAGCTGTTTTTT	CASSYSTNTGELFF	TRBV6-5	TRBJ2-2	NA	few
TGTGCCAGCAGGCCGACAGGGGGAGAGACCCAGTACTTC	CASRPTGGETQYF	TRBV2	TRBJ2-5	TRBD1	many
TGTGCCATCAGCCGTACTCAGGGTAGCAATCAGCCCCAGCATTTT	CAISRTQGSNQPQHF	TRBV10-3	TRBJ1-5	NA	many
TGTGCCAGCAGCCATTTAGGAGGGCTGGATTCACCCCTCCACTTT	CASSHLGGLDSPLHF	TRBV12-3/TRBV12-4	TRBJ1-6	NA	many
TGCAGCGTTCGGTTCAACTATGGCTACACCTTC	CSVRFNYGYTF	TRBV29-1	TRBJ1-2	NA	NA
TGTGCCAGCAGCCAAGAAACGAGTTTCACAGATACGCAGTATTTT	CASSQETSFTDTQYF	TRBV3-1	TRBJ2-3	NA	NA
TGTGCCAGCAGTGCCTGGGTTGCGGGAGGGCCCTCTGACGAGCAGTACTTC	CASSAWVAGGPSDEQYF	TRBV12-3/TRBV12-4	TRBJ2-7	TRBD2	many